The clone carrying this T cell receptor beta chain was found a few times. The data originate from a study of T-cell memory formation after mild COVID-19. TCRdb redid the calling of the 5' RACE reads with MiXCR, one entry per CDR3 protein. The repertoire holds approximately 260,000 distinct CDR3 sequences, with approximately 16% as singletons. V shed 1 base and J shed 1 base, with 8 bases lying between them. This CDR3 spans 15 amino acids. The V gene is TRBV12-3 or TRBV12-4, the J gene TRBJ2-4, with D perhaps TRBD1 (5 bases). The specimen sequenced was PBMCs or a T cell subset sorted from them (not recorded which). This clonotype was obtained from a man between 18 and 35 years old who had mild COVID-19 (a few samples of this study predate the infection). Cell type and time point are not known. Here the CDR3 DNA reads TGTGCCAGCAGTTTAGGGACAATGGCCAAAAACATTCAGTACTTC. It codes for CASSLGTMAKNIQYF.